The 8 T cell receptor beta chains below come from one sample, sequenced in a study of CD8+ T cells in alopecia areata. Following extraction, RNA underwent reverse transcription to cDNA, which served as the sequencing template. Measured with immunoSEQ multiplex PCR; TCRdb has only the in-frame clones, and not every one. In the table there are a few hundred thousand clones, approximately 72% of which are singletons. Treatment indicated: oral pan-JAK inhibitor, 5-10 mg twice daily. The sequences come from CD4+ T cells sorted from blood, collected at approximately week 45, from a patient treated with tofacitinib. These receptor sequences come from a human donor with alopecia areata.

The V and J genes are TRBV30 and TRBJ1-2; D call uncertain. The germline V and J ends were trimmed by 1 base and 0 bases, with 9 bases remaining between them. The length of the CDR3 is 14 residues. The V gene's germline CDR1 is GTSNPN and CDR2 SVGIG (reference sequence). For the CDR3, the DNA is TGTGCCTGGAGTGGATCGACATCTAACTATGGCTACACCTTC. Encoded protein: CAWSGSTSNYGYTF.

The chain has TRBV29-1 and TRBJ2-1; 8 bases are a match to TRBD1. The CDR3 totals 13 residues. Germline assignment: CDR1 SQVTM and CDR2 ANQGSEA. V shed 4 bases, J shed 2 bases, and the junction held 1 base outside the gene matches. Written as DNA, the CDR3 is TGCAGCGTTGGGACAGGGACCTACAATGAGCAGTTCTTC. This translates into CSVGTGTYNEQFF.

This clone was seen more than once but under ten times. This rearrangement joins TRBV6-6 to TRBJ2-3, with D unresolved. The length of the CDR3 is 16 residues. V dropped 5 bases and J dropped 1 base, with 16 bases sitting between them. Germline V CDR1 and CDR2: MNHNY, SVGAGI (reference sequence). Here the CDR3 reads CASSKGPPQRTDTQYF. The DNA for the CDR3 is TGTGCCAGCAGTAAGGGCCCTCCTCAACGCACAGATACGCAGTATTTT.

In its sample, this clone was seen once. The chain couples TRBV30 to TRBJ1-2, with D possibly matching TRBD1 (6 bases). Between the trimmed V and J ends, which lost 0 bases and 6 bases, there was a span of 20 bases. Germline loops: CDR1 GTSNPN, CDR2 SVGIG (reference sequence). The CDR3 runs 16 residues. This CDR3 is CAWSVQRLRGSDGYTF. The CDR3 bases are TGTGCCTGGAGTGTACAGCGCCTGAGGGGGAGTGATGGCTACACCTTC.

The gene calls are TRBV7-2 and TRBJ2-5, with 9 bases aligning to TRBD1. The germline V gene encodes CDR1 SGHTA and CDR2 FQGNSA. Unmatched junction bases numbered 9, after V lost 5 bases and J lost 5 bases. The CDR3 sequence is 15 residues long. CDR3 bases: TGTGCCAGCAGCCGCCTAGGACAGGGGAGGGAGACCCAGTACTTC. This encodes CASSRLGQGRETQYF.

V gene TRBV5-4 combines with J gene TRBJ2-3; D uncertain. Trimming cost V 0 bases and J 0 bases, with 8 bases left between them. The CDR3 extends over 15 amino acids. The germline V gene encodes CDR1 SGHNT and CDR2 YYREEE (reference sequence). CDR3 coding DNA: TGTGCCAGCAGCTTGGGAAGTGGAAGCACAGATACGCAGTATTTT. It encodes CASSLGSGSTDTQYF. The complete variable domain, with remaining parts taken from reference TRBV5-4 and TRBJ2-3, reads ETGVTQSPTHLIKTRGQQVTLRCSSQSGHNTVSWYQQALGQGPQFIFQYYREEENGRGNFPPRFSGLQFPNYSSELNVNALELDDSALYLCASSLGSGSTDTQYFGPGTRLTVL.

The chain carries TRBV25-1 and TRBJ2-1; D is possibly TRBD2 (5 bases). The CDR3 is 16 residues long. With 6 bases removed from V and 4 bases from J, the gap between germline ends came to 19 bases. Germline V lookup: CDR1 MGHDK, CDR2 SYGVNS. CDR3 sequence: CASSPMGSGPYNEQFF. As DNA, the CDR3 is TGTGCCAGCAGCCCCATGGGGAGCGGCCCTTACAATGAGCAGTTCTTC.

A remark on this clone: Other DNA sequences in this sample translate to the same CDR3. The chain has TRBV29-1 and TRBJ2-7, with TRBD1 matching over 8 bases. This CDR3 has 12 amino acids. Germline lookup yields CDR1 SQVTM and CDR2 ANQGSEA. V was pared by 5 bases and J by 2 bases, with 2 bases of the junction left unmatched. The CDR3 protein is CSVRQGPYEQYF. The CDR3 DNA sequence: TGCAGCGTTCGACAGGGGCCCTACGAGCAGTACTTC.